This record looks at one T cell receptor (beta chain) sequence and its context. These data belong to a study of blood T cell repertoires in COVID-19. Germline V gene sequence: CDR1 MNHEY, CDR2 SMNVEV (reference sequence). J lost 8 bases, V lost 8 bases, and 17 bases had no gene match. This CDR3 has 16 amino acids. Repertoires were generated with immunoSEQ multiplex PCR, while TCRdb's copy carries only in-frame clones and drops some. The profile covers 390,000 or so clones, with 80% to 90% appearing a single time and roughly 9.4% taken by the ten largest. This TCR came from a woman aged 45-65 years who had recovered from COVID-19. The gene calls are TRBV27 and TRBJ2-1; 8 bases map to TRBD1. Sequencing was performed on PBMCs or T cells enriched from blood (not recorded which). CDR3 region: CASAKGQVRLVDEQFF. The CDR3, as DNA: TGTGCCAGCGCGAAGGGACAGGTTCGTCTAGTTGATGAGCAGTTCTTC.